These T cell receptor beta chains were read from a single sample in a study of T cell responses to AZD1222 COVID-19 vaccine. Clones were read by immunoSEQ multiplex PCR, and TCRdb kept only the in-frame ones, dropping some. In the table there are more than 95,000 clones, roughly 87% of which are singletons. The sample was peripheral blood, taken 28 days after the second AZD1222 dose. These receptors were obtained from an adult who received the AZD1222 COVID-19 vaccine. The CDR3 runs from the conserved cysteine through the conserved F or W. Fields, in order: D gene, V gene, J gene, CDR3 length, clone size, CDR3 protein, CDR3 DNA. The D gene is left open where the match is weak. Not every row has a clone size; where given, it reads once, few, many or a size class.

>NA|TRBV30|TRBJ2-3|12|NA
CAWSGVADTQYF
TGTGCCTGGAGTGGGGTGGCAGATACGCAGTATTTT
>TRBD1|TRBV6-5|TRBJ1-5|11|once
CASPGGQPQHF
TGTGCCAGCCCAGGGGGTCAGCCCCAGCATTTT
>NA|TRBV21-1|TRBJ1-5|15|NA
CASSKVGQVNQPQHF
TGTGCCAGCAGCAAGGTAGGACAGGTCAATCAGCCCCAGCATTTT
>TRBD1|TRBV2|TRBJ1-1|15|NA
CASIPLQGVYTEAFF
TGTGCCAGCATCCCTCTCCAGGGGGTTTACACTGAAGCTTTCTTT
>NA|TRBV21-1|TRBJ1-3|16|NA
CASNELEQGYGNTIYF
TGTGCCAGCAATGAGTTGGAACAGGGGTACGGAAACACCATATATTTT
>NA|TRBV18|TRBJ1-1|13|NA
CASSPKTDTEAFF
TGTGCCAGCTCACCCAAGACTGACACTGAAGCTTTCTTT
>NA|TRBV27|TRBJ2-4|15|NA
CASSLSPLSKNIQYF
TGTGCCAGCAGTTTATCCCCCCTATCCAAAAACATTCAGTACTTC
>NA|TRBV2|TRBJ1-5|15|NA
CASRGTPNSNQPQHF
TGTGCCAGCAGGGGGACACCAAATAGCAATCAGCCCCAGCATTTT
>NA|TRBV18|TRBJ2-2|12|NA
CASSPGTGELFF
TGTGCCAGCTCCCCAGGTACCGGGGAGCTGTTTTTT
>NA|TRBV14|TRBJ1-2|13|NA
CASSQLTSIGYTF
TGTGCCAGCAGCCAATTAACATCTATTGGCTACACCTTC
>NA|TRBV9|TRBJ2-4|16|NA
CASSKADSVAKNIQYF
TGTGCCAGCAGCAAGGCAGACTCTGTAGCCAAAAACATTCAGTACTTC
>TRBD1|TRBV7-9|TRBJ2-7|16|NA
CASSLSDRGRSYEQYF
TGTGCCAGCAGCTTATCAGACAGGGGGAGATCCTACGAGCAGTACTTC
>TRBD1|TRBV5-8|TRBJ2-7|13|NA
CASGRDSSYEQYF
TGTGCCAGCGGAAGGGACAGCTCCTACGAGCAGTACTTC
>TRBD1|TRBV29-1|TRBJ2-1|12|NA
CSVNRGLNEQFF
TGCAGCGTAAACAGGGGGCTCAATGAGCAGTTCTTC
>NA|TRBV14|TRBJ1-1|17|few
CASSQGRGRGRNTEAFF
TGTGCCAGCAGCCAAGGCAGGGGAAGGGGTAGGAACACTGAAGCTTTCTTT
>TRBD1|TRBV27|TRBJ1-2|15|once
CASSSTGTGGFRYTF
TGTGCCAGCAGTTCCACCGGGACAGGGGGCTTTCGCTACACCTTC
>NA|TRBV19|TRBJ2-2|15|NA
CARKGPSLEVGELFF
TGTGCCAGAAAGGGACCATCACTTGAGGTCGGGGAGCTGTTTTTT
>TRBD2|TRBV6-2/TRBV6-3|TRBJ2-7|13|NA
CASSYGLAYEQYF
TGTGCCAGCAGTTACGGACTAGCCTACGAGCAGTACTTC
>TRBD2|TRBV28|TRBJ2-7|13|NA
CASREGTSYEQYF
TGTGCCAGCAGGGAAGGGACTAGCTACGAGCAGTACTTC
>NA|TRBV7-8|TRBJ1-1|13|NA
CASSPQMNTEAFF
TGTGCCAGCAGCCCCCAGATGAACACTGAAGCTTTCTTT
>NA|TRBV6-5|TRBJ2-3|14|NA
CAGREGQGTDTQYF
TGTGCCGGACGGGAGGGACAGGGTACAGATACGCAGTATTTT
>NA|TRBV11-3|TRBJ2-3|15|NA
CASSVTGTGTDTQYF
TGTGCCAGCAGCGTTACCGGGACTGGCACAGATACGCAGTATTTT
>NA|TRBV5-1|TRBJ2-7|16|NA
CASRGGTALHSYEQYF
TGCGCCAGCCGAGGGGGGACAGCCCTACACTCCTACGAGCAGTACTTC
>TRBD1|TRBV7-9|TRBJ1-1|15|NA
CASSHSRTGNTEAFF
TGTGCCAGCAGCCACTCCCGGACAGGGAACACTGAAGCTTTCTTT
>NA|TRBV9|TRBJ2-1|14|NA
CASSALGHYNEQFF
TGTGCCAGCAGCGCCTTAGGGCACTACAATGAGCAGTTCTTC
>NA|TRBV6-5|TRBJ1-2|12|NA
CASSYTVYGYTF
TGTGCCAGCAGTTATACGGTCTATGGCTACACCTTC
>TRBD1|TRBV28|TRBJ1-2|15|NA
CASSEFRDRDEGYTF
TGTGCCAGCAGTGAATTCCGAGACAGGGATGAGGGCTACACCTTC
>TRBD2|TRBV4-2|TRBJ2-1|16|NA
CASSQDTSGSYNEQFF
TGTGCCAGCAGCCAAGATACTAGCGGGAGTTACAATGAGCAGTTCTTC
>NA|TRBV28|TRBJ2-7|14|NA
CASSLHDRTYEQYF
TGTGCCAGCAGTTTGCATGACAGGACCTACGAGCAGTACTTC